The present TCR beta chain was sequenced within a study of lymphopenia after photon versus proton radiotherapy. Overall study findings and caveats: Relative stability marked proton patients; photon patients lost diversity and naive cells. After the lymphocyte nadir, photon-treated repertoires showed oligoclonal expansion, especially of CD8+ Temra cells. A bigger post-nadir fall in TCR diversity correlated inversely with survival time in deceased patients. Only patients who died were analyzed for survival; proton advantage is unproven.

Trimming cost V 2 bases and J 2 bases, with 14 bases left between them. Germline V gives CDR1 SGHTS, CDR2 YDEGEE. CDR3 size: 16 residues. Comment on this clone: Its target is unknown.

TCRdb's copy holds only in-frame clones and misses some; the assay was immunoSEQ multiplex PCR. The sample includes tens of thousands of clones, under 90% of them seen just once. The rearrangement links TRBV5-8 to TRBJ1-5, with unresolved D. The source is a man in his fifties with gastric cancer. The sequenced sample was peripheral blood, obtained from a patient treated with photon-based radiotherapy. The CDR3 sequence: CASSLGQALGNQPQHF. CDR3 sequence (DNA): TGTGCCAGCAGCTTAGGGCAGGCTTTGGGCAATCAGCCCCAGCATTTT.